This record concerns one TCR beta chain sequence. Authors' processing steps: By means of reference gene primer amplification, nucleated cell counts were estimated. Clones were read by immunoSEQ multiplex PCR, and TCRdb kept only the in-frame ones, dropping some. V and J calls and clone size follow that table, whereas D and trimming were derived from the DNA. Of about 200,000 clones in the sample, more than 75% were seen once. This sample was included in a study of blood T cell repertoires in COVID-19. Overall study context: COVID-19 samples from acute and convalescent phases originated in the United States, Italy and Spain. Sample material is recorded as cDNA or gDNA derived from T cells, B-cell-depleted T cells, or PBMCs.

This CDR3 comprises 15 residues. V gave up 0 bases and J gave up 7 bases; unmatched junction bases: 7. Germline lookup yields CDR1 SGDLS and CDR2 YYNGEE. The V gene is TRBV9, the J gene TRBJ2-7; 10 bases are a match to TRBD1. This clonotype was obtained from a woman older than 75 with acute or convalescent COVID-19. Input material: peripheral blood. The CDR3 DNA sequence: TGTGCCAGCAGCGTAGTGGGACAGGGGATGGGGGAGCAGTACTTC. Translating it yields CASSVVGQGMGEQYF.